Listed here are 24 T cell receptor beta chains from one sample, sequenced in a study of T-cell memory formation after mild COVID-19. TCRdb reanalysed the 5' RACE reads using MiXCR and keeps one entry per CDR3 protein. Here the sample spans about 270,000 distinct CDR3 sequences, about a sixth being singletons. The sequencing input was PBMCs or a T cell subset sorted from them (not recorded which). Every receptor here comes from a man between 18 and 29 years old who had mild COVID-19 (a few samples of this study predate the infection). Cell type and time point are not known.

The V gene is TRBV12-3 or TRBV12-4, the J gene TRBJ2-2; a possible D gene is TRBD2 (5 bases). The V and J ends lost 10 bases and 4 bases respectively, with 16 bases between them. The CDR3 totals 14 residues. As DNA, the CDR3 is TGTGCCACCACCCCCCTAGCAGCCACCGGGGAGCTGTTTTTT. It codes for CATTPLAATGELFF.

This clonotype was seen only a few times. The rearrangement links TRBV10-3 to TRBJ1-2; TRBD1 matches 7 bases. Per the germline V gene, CDR1 is ENHRY and CDR2 is SYGVKD. The trim removed 4 bases at V and 8 bases at J, leaving 4 bases unmatched. The CDR3 length is 12 residues. CDR3 in amino acids: CAISGDSQGYTF. CDR3 DNA: TGTGCCATCAGTGGGGACAGTCAGGGCTACACCTTC.

The chain joins TRBV28 to TRBJ2-5; no firm D call. The length of the CDR3 is 13 residues. Germline CDR1 reads MDHEN; CDR2 reads SYDVKM. V shed 5 bases and J shed 2 bases, with 9 bases lying between them. DNA of the CDR3: TGTGCCAGCAGTCGGGCAGAGCAAGAGACCCAGTACTTC. Its translation: CASSRAEQETQYF. The full variable domain, completed using reference TRBV28 and TRBJ2-5, is DVKVTQSSRYLVKRTGEKVFLECVQDMDHENMFWYRQDPGLGLRLIYFSYDVKMKEKGDIPEGYSVSREKKERFSLILESASTNQTSMYLCASSRAEQETQYFGPGTRLLVL.

This clonotype came up a few times. The chain carries TRBV20-1 and TRBJ2-2; D not resolved. CDR1 and CDR2 from the germline V gene are DFQATT and SNEGSKA (reference sequence). Trimming took 1 base from V and 6 from J, leaving 12 bases between them. The CDR3 runs 14 residues. The CDR3 bases are TGCAGTGCTAGAGTACGGGTCGCATCCGGGGAGCTGTTTTTT. It translates to CSARVRVASGELFF.

CDR3 loop: CASTGQGIAGNTIYF. CDR3 nucleotide sequence: TGTGCCAGCACGGGGCAGGGTATCGCTGGAAACACCATATATTTT. The gene calls are TRBV28 and TRBJ1-3, with a possible D match to TRBD1 (5 bases). V dropped 7 bases and J dropped 2 bases, with 15 bases sitting between them. This CDR3 has 15 amino acids. Per germline, CDR1 MDHEN and CDR2 SYDVKM.

This clonotype has at least ten counts. The chain employs TRBV3-1 and TRBJ2-5; D ambiguous. The CDR3 totals 13 residues. Trimming took off 3 bases at V and 3 bases at J, with 8 bases between the two ends. Germline assignment: CDR1 LGHDT and CDR2 YNNKEL (reference sequence). The CDR3: CASSQYQEETQYF. In DNA, the CDR3 is TGTGCCAGCAGCCAGTACCAGGAAGAGACCCAGTACTTC.

The V gene is TRBV6-5, the J gene TRBJ2-1; TRBD2 is a possible D gene (7 bases). Germline-derived CDR1 and CDR2 are MNHEY and SVGAGI. CDR3 length: 15 residues. Trimming took 4 bases from V and 9 from J, leaving 19 bases between them. CDR3 sequence reads: CASSFALRGRGEQFF. The CDR3 DNA reads TGTGCCAGCAGTTTCGCCTTGCGGGGGCGAGGTGAGCAGTTCTTC.

The CDR3 sequence is CASSLAAGGTSFTSTDTQYF. DNA of the CDR3: TGCGCCAGCAGCTTGGCCGCCGGTGGGACTAGTTTTACTAGCACAGATACGCAGTATTTT. The chain is built from TRBV5-1 and TRBJ2-3, with TRBD2 matching 8 bases. Germline V CDR1 and CDR2: SGHRS, YFSETQ. The CDR3 consists of 20 residues. V trimming: 0 bases; J trimming: 0 bases; junction bases outside the gene matches: 15. Full variable domain (rest looked up from reference TRBV5-1 and TRBJ2-3): KAGVTQTPRYLIKTRGQQVTLSCSPISGHRSVSWYQQTPGQGLQFLFEYFSETQRNKGNFPGRFSGRQFSNSRSEMNVSTLELGDSALYLCASSLAAGGTSFTSTDTQYFGPGTRLTVL.

This clonotype has a handful of counts. The chain joins TRBV20-1 to TRBJ2-1, with TRBD2 identical over 8 bases. CDR1 and CDR2 from the germline V gene are DFQATT and SNEGSKA (reference sequence). This CDR3 contains 13 residues. J lost 10 bases, V lost 6 bases, and 11 bases had no gene match. CDR3 amino acids: CSALGLVEGEQFF. CDR3 bases: TGCAGTGCATTGGGACTAGTGGAGGGGGAGCAGTTCTTC.

This clonotype came up many times. The J gene is TRBJ1-6, the V gene TRBV12-3 or TRBV12-4; D is perhaps TRBD1 (6 bases). The CDR3 extends over 14 amino acids. Trimming stripped 3 bases from V and 7 bases from J, with 10 bases between. The CDR3 is CASSFQGPNSPLHF. The CDR3 DNA reads as TGTGCCAGCAGTTTTCAGGGGCCCAATTCACCCCTCCACTTT.

This clonotype has more than one count but fewer than ten. The CDR3 sequence is CASRPPAVGSRGTEAFF. CDR3 in DNA: TGTGCCAGCAGACCCCCTGCGGTGGGGTCCAGGGGCACTGAAGCTTTCTTT. The rearrangement uses TRBV7-9 and TRBJ1-1; TRBD1 might be the D (6 bases). CDR3 length: 17 amino acids. CDR1 and CDR2 (germline): SEHNR, FQNEAQ (reference sequence). Trimming shortened V by 6 bases and J by 4 bases, and 24 bases separated the two germline ends.

This clonotype appeared many times. The chain recombines TRBV20-1 with TRBJ1-5; possible D gene TRBD1, 6 bases. This CDR3 is built from 13 residues. V was shortened by 6 bases and J by 3 bases, with 12 bases between the two germline ends. CDR1 is DFQATT, CDR2 SNEGSKA, per germline (reference sequence). CDR3 DNA: TGCAGTGCCCGGGGGCAGAACAATCAGCCCCAGCATTTT. Translating gives CSARGQNNQPQHF.

This clonotype showed up just a few times. The V call is TRBV6-2 or TRBV6-3, the J call TRBJ2-7; 7 nucleotides align to TRBD2. V gave up 4 bases and J gave up 4 bases; unmatched junction bases: 4. This CDR3 contains 13 residues. The germline gives CDR1 MNHEY, CDR2 SVGEGT. CDR3 nucleotides: TGTGCCAGCAGTTGGACGCGGGGGTACGAGCAGTACGTC. Its translation: CASSWTRGYEQYV.

The CDR3 DNA reads TGCGCCAGCAGCCGAGTTACGATCCAGGGGTCTAATGAAAAACTGTTTTTT. It encodes CASSRVTIQGSNEKLFF. V gene TRBV4-1 combines with J gene TRBJ1-4; the D gene is possibly TRBD1 (6 bases). In germline, CDR1 is MGHRA, CDR2 YSYEKL. V lost 4 bases and J 3 bases, leaving 18 bases between the germline ends. This CDR3 has 17 amino acids.

The V call is TRBV4-1, the J call TRBJ1-5; 7 nucleotides line up with TRBD1. CDR1 MGHRA and CDR2 YSYEKL come from the germline V gene. With 4 bases clipped from V and 7 bases from J, the junction kept 13 bases outside the gene matches. The CDR3 loop spans 16 amino acids. The CDR3 DNA reads as TGCGCCAGCAGCCGAAGTGGAACAGGGGAAATCCAGCCCCAGCATTTT. Translated, it gives CASSRSGTGEIQPQHF.

J is TRBJ2-2 and V is TRBV25-1; D ambiguous. Germline V gene lookup returns CDR1 MGHDK and CDR2 SYGVNS. The V end lost 2 bases, the J end lost 6 bases, and 4 bases lay between the germline ends. The CDR3 has 12 residues. CDR3 DNA: TGTGCCAGCAGTGAAGTTCCCGGGGAGCTGTTTTTT. Translated: CASSEVPGELFF.

The chain uses TRBV5-1 and TRBJ2-3; D call uncertain. Per the germline V gene, CDR1 is SGHRS and CDR2 is YFSETQ. The V gene lost 7 bases and the J gene lost 1 base, with 13 bases spanning the gap. This CDR3 spans 14 amino acids. The CDR3 DNA sequence: TGCGCCAGCGCTCAAGCCCTCGGCACAGATACGCAGTATTTT. Translated, it gives CASAQALGTDTQYF. Together with reference TRBV5-1 and TRBJ2-3, the CDR3 gives the full variable domain: KAGVTQTPRYLIKTRGQQVTLSCSPISGHRSVSWYQQTPGQGLQFLFEYFSETQRNKGNFPGRFSGRQFSNSRSEMNVSTLELGDSALYLCASAQALGTDTQYFGPGTRLTVL.

V is TRBV9 and J is TRBJ2-7, with D possibly TRBD2 on 6 matching bases. In germline, CDR1 is SGDLS, CDR2 YYNGEE. With 3 bases removed from V and 5 bases from J, the gap between germline ends came to 21 bases. The length of the CDR3 is 16 residues. CDR3 sequence: CASSDTRRGSWNEQYV. In DNA form, the CDR3 reads TGTGCCAGCAGCGACACTCGGCGGGGATCATGGAACGAGCAGTACGTC.

In its sample, this clonotype was seen many times. The V gene is TRBV11-2, the J gene TRBJ2-3; 10 bases map to TRBD2. With 1 base clipped from V and 1 base from J, the junction kept 5 bases outside the gene matches. Germline assignment: CDR1 SGHAT and CDR2 FQNNGV. The CDR3 sequence is 17 residues long. CDR3 sequence reads: CASSLVALAGGTDTQYF. The CDR3, as DNA: TGTGCCAGCAGCTTAGTGGCCCTAGCGGGGGGCACAGATACGCAGTATTTT.

The genes are TRBV3-1 and TRBJ2-7, with 7 bases that match TRBD1. From germline, CDR1 is LGHDT and CDR2 YNNKEL (reference sequence). The V segment lost 6 bases and the J segment 7 bases; nucleotides outside the gene matches: 9. The CDR3 has 13 amino acids. The CDR3 loop reads CASSTDRAGEQYF. The CDR3 DNA follows: TGTGCCAGCAGTACAGACAGGGCAGGGGAGCAGTACTTC.

This chain links TRBV20-1 with TRBJ2-7; 11 nucleotides match TRBD1. The J segment lost 4 bases and the V segment lost 2 bases, leaving 10 bases of the junction unmatched. CDR1 DFQATT and CDR2 SNEGSKA come from the germline V gene (reference sequence). This CDR3 comprises 16 residues. The DNA of the CDR3 is TGCAGTGCTAGACCTACTTCCGGGACAGGGGGATACGAGCAGTACTTC. This gives the protein CSARPTSGTGGYEQYF.

This clonotype was found a few times. This rearrangement joins TRBV2 to TRBJ1-5; a possible D gene is TRBD1 (5 bases). Germline-derived CDR1 and CDR2 are SNHLY and FYNNEI. V was cut by 4 bases and J by 5 bases, with 12 bases left in between. CDR3 length: 14 amino acids. CDR3 in amino acids: CASSALTGHQPQHF. For the CDR3, the DNA is TGTGCCAGCAGTGCGTTAACAGGTCATCAGCCCCAGCATTTT.

This clonotype was detected ten times or more. The chain has TRBV5-1 and TRBJ2-7, with a possible D match to TRBD2 (6 bases). CDR1 is SGHRS and CDR2 is YFSETQ in the germline V gene. Trimming took off 7 bases at V and 3 bases at J, with 20 bases between the two ends. The CDR3 runs 15 residues. The CDR3 DNA sequence: TGCGCCAGCGGATGGGTGTCGGGGGACGGCTACGAGCAGTACTTC. It yields the protein CASGWVSGDGYEQYF.

V gene TRBV5-1 combines with J gene TRBJ1-6, with D unresolved. In germline, CDR1 is SGHRS, CDR2 YFSETQ. CDR3 length equals 13 residues. Trimming left V 3 bases short and J 11 bases short, with 12 bases between. In nucleotides, the CDR3 is TGCGCCAGCAGCTCTAACCCCCGGACACCCCTCCACTTT. Translation gives CASSSNPRTPLHF.